This passage covers 22 T cell receptor beta chains from one sample sequenced in a study of T cells in Graves' hyperthyroidism and ophthalmopathy. Amplified regions were TCR beta CDR3 sequences from RNA transcripts. In the first-round RT-PCR of the TCR CDR3, the HTBI primer set was used. TCRdb re-called the multiplex PCR reads with MiXCR, one entry per CDR3 protein. Of approximately 530,000 distinct CDR3 sequences listed, 15% to 20% are singletons. Sequencing used blood. The receptors come from a man between 35 and 55 years old with Graves' ophthalmopathy.

The J gene is TRBJ2-7, the V gene TRBV20-1, with TRBD2 as a possible D gene (6 bases). V was cut by 0 bases and J by 4 bases, with 13 bases left in between. This CDR3 region has 14 residues. CDR1 is DFQATT, CDR2 SNEGSKA, per germline (reference sequence). CDR3 DNA sequence: TGCAGTGCTAGAGATCTGTTCGGGGGATACGAGCAGTACTTC. This sequence encodes CSARDLFGGYEQYF.

In this sample, this clonotype turned up many times. The V and J genes are TRBV30 and TRBJ1-5; D is unresolved. The CDR3 has 13 amino acids. Germline lookup yields CDR1 GTSNPN and CDR2 SVGIG (reference sequence). V lost 2 bases to trimming and J lost 4 bases, with 9 bases between them. The CDR3 nucleotides read TGTGCCTGGAGTTTGTTAGGGAATCAGCCCCAGCATTTT. It encodes CAWSLLGNQPQHF.

A few counts support this clonotype. The chain joins TRBV6-1 to TRBJ1-4; a weak D match, TRBD1 (5 bases). Trimming took 3 bases from V and 7 from J, leaving 12 bases between them. This CDR3 is built from 14 residues. Germline V lookup: CDR1 MNHNS, CDR2 SASEGT. Here the CDR3 reads CASSERGGVEKLFF. The CDR3 DNA follows: TGTGCCAGCAGTGAGAGGGGAGGCGTTGAAAAACTGTTTTTT.

The chain recombines TRBV25-1 with TRBJ2-3; 7 nucleotides line up with TRBD2. The junction had 8 bases not matched to a gene; V was cut back by 5 bases and J by 6 bases. The CDR3 sequence is 14 residues long. Germline V gene data show CDR1 as MGHDK and CDR2 as SYGVNS. CDR3 protein: CASSLGGSQDTQYF. In nucleotides, the CDR3 is TGTGCCAGCAGTTTGGGGGGGAGCCAGGATACGCAGTATTTT.

The genes are TRBV7-9 and TRBJ2-5; no reliable D call. Germline V gives CDR1 SEHNR, CDR2 FQNEAQ (reference sequence). This CDR3 region has 13 residues. V gave up 8 bases and J gave up 3 bases, with 13 bases separating them. The CDR3, as DNA: TGTGCCAGCCTACCTCCGGATGAAGAGACCCAGTACTTC. Its protein product is CASLPPDEETQYF.

The V call is TRBV4-1, the J call TRBJ2-1; 10 bases agree with TRBD2. Germline assignment: CDR1 MGHRA and CDR2 YSYEKL. V lost 0 bases and J lost 5; bases outside the gene matches: 7. The CDR3 has 17 residues. The CDR3 bases are TGCGCCAGCAGCCAAGAGCCCGGGCTAGCGGGAGACAATGAGCAGTTCTTC. This encodes CASSQEPGLAGDNEQFF.

In its sample, this clonotype was seen many times. This sequence joins TRBV28 and TRBJ2-3; weak D call: TRBD1 (6 bases). From germline, CDR1 is MDHEN and CDR2 SYDVKM. V lost 4 bases and J lost 0, with 17 bases in between. The CDR3 length is 17 residues. The CDR3 here is CASSSADSWASTDTQYF. The CDR3, as DNA: TGTGCCAGCAGTTCCGCGGACAGTTGGGCTAGCACAGATACGCAGTATTTT.

This clonotype was recorded at least ten times. V and J are TRBV12-3 or TRBV12-4 and TRBJ1-2, with 7 positions matching TRBD1. J was trimmed by 5 bases and V by 0 bases; bases with no gene match: 3. The CDR3 spans 14 residues. CDR3 nucleotides: TGTGCCAGCAGTTTAGCTACAGGGGTTTATGGCTACACCTTC. Translating gives CASSLATGVYGYTF.

The sample holds a few counts of this clonotype. The J gene is TRBJ2-1, the V gene TRBV10-3; TRBD2 agrees at 10 bases. The CDR3 sequence is 14 residues long. Germline CDR1 and CDR2: ENHRY and SYGVKD. V lost 9 bases, J lost 7 bases, and 9 bases stayed unmatched. Here the CDR3 DNA reads TGTGCCATTCAAGCGGGAGGGCCATCAAATGAGCAGTTCTTC. This gives the protein CAIQAGGPSNEQFF.

This clonotype was found a few times. The chain joins TRBV7-9 to TRBJ2-5; 9 nucleotides line up with TRBD1. Germline trimming cut 5 bases from V and 5 bases from J; bases unmatched to any gene: 12. CDR1 and CDR2 from the germline V gene are SEHNR and FQNEAQ (reference sequence). This CDR3 is 16 amino acids long. DNA of the CDR3: TGTGCCAGCAGCCCCAGAATGGACAGGGGAGAGGAGACCCAGTACTTC. It specifies CASSPRMDRGEETQYF.

Worth noting for this clonotype: The CDR3 does not end in the conserved phenylalanine or tryptophan, so this is likely a read error. The chain carries TRBV12-3 or TRBV12-4 and TRBJ2-1; 8 bases align to TRBD1. The CDR3 spans 15 residues. V was clipped by 4 bases and J by 5 bases; unmatched bases: 7. The CDR3 DNA follows: TGTGCCAGCAGTTACAGGGGGAGAAGGGACAATGAGCAGTTCCTC. This gives the protein CASSYRGRRDNEQFL.

This clonotype was counted between two and nine times. The junction departs from the called germline gene at one end, perhaps through a read error. J is TRBJ2-5 and V is TRBV30; D remains ambiguous. Germline V gene data show CDR1 as GTSNPN and CDR2 as SVGIG (reference sequence). CDR3 length equals 13 residues. The CDR3: CAWSQKRQETQHF. CDR3 bases: TGTGCCTGGAGTCAGAAGCGCCAAGAGACCCAGCACTTC. The whole variable domain, remainder taken from reference TRBV30 and TRBJ2-5, is SQTIHQWPATLVQPVGSPLSLECTVEGTSNPNLYWYRQAAGRGLQLLFYSVGIGQISSEVPQNLSASRPQDRQFILSSKKLLLSDSGFYLCAWSQKRQETQHFGPGTRLLVL.

This clonotype was counted between two and nine times. This chain uses TRBV28 with TRBJ2-7; D uncertain. CDR3 length: 12 residues. Trimming removed 5 bases at V and 4 bases at J, with 9 bases between. Germline loops: CDR1 MDHEN, CDR2 SYDVKM. The CDR3 is CASSIPRYEQYF. The CDR3 DNA follows: TGTGCCAGCAGTATCCCTAGATACGAGCAGTACTTC. The full variable domain, completed using reference TRBV28 and TRBJ2-7, is DVKVTQSSRYLVKRTGEKVFLECVQDMDHENMFWYRQDPGLGLRLIYFSYDVKMKEKGDIPEGYSVSREKKERFSLILESASTNQTSMYLCASSIPRYEQYFGPGTRLTVT.

The chain employs TRBV6-1 and TRBJ2-5; 12 bases fit TRBD2. CDR3 size: 18 residues. The V gene's germline CDR1 is MNHNS and CDR2 SASEGT. Trimming cost V 5 bases and J 2 bases; bases outside gene matches: 12. DNA of the CDR3: TGTGCCAGCAGTTCCAGCGGACTAGCGGGACCGCCGCAAGAGACCCAGTACTTC. This codes for CASSSSGLAGPPQETQYF.

A note on this clonotype: Compared with germline, one end of the junction differs, possibly owing to a read error. The chain has TRBV5-1 and TRBJ1-3, with D maybe TRBD1 (5 bases). CDR1 SGHRS and CDR2 YFSETQ come from the germline V gene. This CDR3 contains 15 residues. Here the CDR3 reads CASSLSGRSGNTTYF. In DNA form, the CDR3 reads TGCGCCAGCAGCTTGTCAGGGCGCTCTGGAAACACCACATATTTT. The full variable domain, its missing parts supplied by reference TRBV5-1 and TRBJ1-3, is KAGVTQTPRYLIKTRGQQVTLSCSPISGHRSVSWYQQTPGQGLQFLFEYFSETQRNKGNFPGRFSGRQFSNSRSEMNVSTLELGDSALYLCASSLSGRSGNTTYFGEGSWLTVV.

The chain is built from TRBV14 and TRBJ1-2; D uncertain. V lost 4 bases to trimming and J lost 5 bases, with 14 bases between them. This CDR3 contains 14 residues. Germline V CDR1 and CDR2: SGHDN, FVKESK. CDR3 DNA sequence: TGTGCCAGCAGCCCCTTGGGAAAAACTTATGGCTACACCTTC. This codes for CASSPLGKTYGYTF.

This clonotype was counted a few times. The chain couples TRBV30 to TRBJ2-7; maybe TRBD1 (6 bases). V lost 3 bases, J lost 6 bases, and 15 bases lay in between. This CDR3 comprises 13 residues. Germline CDR1 GTSNPN, CDR2 SVGIG (reference sequence). CDR3: CAWSPGTSAEQYF. The CDR3 nucleotides read TGTGCCTGGAGCCCCGGGACATCCGCCGAGCAGTACTTC.

This clonotype was recorded at least ten times. V and J are TRBV11-2 and TRBJ2-2, with 8 bases aligning to TRBD2. Trimming took 5 bases from V and 2 from J; bases not matched to a gene: 7. Germline lookup yields CDR1 SGHAT and CDR2 FQNNGV. CDR3 length equals 16 residues. The CDR3: CASSKSGSLNTGELFF. The CDR3 DNA reads TGTGCCAGCAGCAAAAGCGGGAGCCTAAACACCGGGGAGCTGTTTTTT.

For this clonotype: This clone may be a read error of a much larger clone one base away. The chain links TRBV12-3 or TRBV12-4 to TRBJ2-3, with D uncertain. Deletions cut 4 bases from V and 2 bases from J, with 7 bases between. There are 13 residues in the CDR3. The CDR3 DNA sequence: TGTGCCAGCAGTTGGGCTACCACAGATACGCAGTATTTT. Encoded protein: CASSWATTDTQYF.

This clonotype was observed at least ten times. The V gene is TRBV6-1, the J gene TRBJ1-5; 11 bases are a match to TRBD1. The germline V gene has CDR1 MNHNS and CDR2 SASEGT. CDR3 size: 16 residues. Trimming at V came to 3 bases and at J to 6 bases, leaving 7 bases not matched to a gene. The CDR3 loop is CASSDYGQGASQPQHF. The CDR3 DNA is TGTGCCAGCAGTGATTACGGACAGGGGGCTAGTCAGCCCCAGCATTTT.

In DNA, the CDR3 is TGTGCCAGCAGCCCGACAGGGGGCCAAAATGAAAAACTGTTTTTT. This gives the protein CASSPTGGQNEKLFF. V gene TRBV3-1 combines with J gene TRBJ1-4, with 10 bases aligning to TRBD1. The germline gives CDR1 LGHDT, CDR2 YNNKEL (reference sequence). V shed 4 bases and J 5 bases; nucleotides not matched to a gene: 4. The CDR3 spans 15 residues.

V and J are TRBV30 and TRBJ1-5; no clear D. This CDR3 spans 15 amino acids. Germline V CDR1 and CDR2: GTSNPN, SVGIG (reference sequence). Trimming took 2 bases from V and 3 from J, leaving 14 bases between them. The CDR3 sequence is CAWSKTLPYNQPQHF. The DNA for the CDR3 is TGTGCCTGGAGTAAGACCCTTCCGTACAATCAGCCCCAGCATTTT.